Below are 22 T cell receptor beta chains sequenced from a single sample in a study of T-cell memory formation after mild COVID-19. TCRdb re-derived calls from the 5' RACE reads in MiXCR, one entry per CDR3 protein. The sample has fewer than 60,000 distinct CDR3 sequences, around 12% seen once. Specimen: PBMCs or a T cell subset sorted from them (not recorded which). The receptors were gathered from a young man who had mild COVID-19 (a few samples of this study predate the infection). Cell type and time point are not known.

This clonotype turned up a few times. The chain combines TRBV7-9 with TRBJ2-5, with 9 bases aligning to TRBD1. Germline CDR1 reads SEHNR; CDR2 reads FQNEAQ (reference sequence). Trimming removed 7 bases from V and 5 bases from J; junction bases left unmatched: 17. The CDR3 sequence is 17 residues long. CDR3 region: CASTPGQGFVRRETQYF. The CDR3, as DNA: TGTGCCAGCACACCGGGACAGGGCTTTGTTCGGCGGGAGACCCAGTACTTC.

This clonotype was observed many times. The chain has TRBV20-1 and TRBJ2-3, with D tentatively TRBD2 (5 bases). The CDR3 sequence is 15 residues long. In germline, CDR1 is DFQATT, CDR2 SNEGSKA (reference sequence). Trimming pared 3 bases from V and 5 bases from J, leaving 18 bases between. The CDR3 region has the DNA TGCAGTGCTAGTCTGGGGTCTGGACTGGGAGATACGCAGTATTTT. Protein sequence: CSASLGSGLGDTQYF.

The CDR3 bases are TGTGCCAGCAGTTCAAATGGGGGGACTGAAGCTTTCTTT. Amino acid sequence: CASSSNGGTEAFF. V and J are TRBV27 and TRBJ1-1; D is possibly TRBD1 (5 bases). The CDR3 is 13 residues long. Germline assignment: CDR1 MNHEY and CDR2 SMNVEV (reference sequence). V dropped 4 bases and J dropped 5 bases, with 11 bases sitting between them.

The sample holds a few counts of this clonotype. V is TRBV5-5 and J is TRBJ2-5; the match to TRBD2 covers 7 bases. The germline V gene has CDR1 SGHKS and CDR2 YYEKEE (reference sequence). V dropped 4 bases and J dropped 3; count of bases not matched to a gene: 9. This CDR3 spans 15 amino acids. Here the CDR3 DNA reads TGTGCCAGCAGCCAGGGACTACCCCGCAAAGAGACCCAGTACTTC. It is translated as CASSQGLPRKETQYF.

This sequence joins TRBV5-6 and TRBJ1-1; 7 bases line up with TRBD1. Germline assignment: CDR1 SGHDT and CDR2 YYEEEE. CDR3 length: 13 residues. Germline trimming cut 5 bases from V and 4 bases from J; bases unmatched to any gene: 5. CDR3 residues: CASRGDRVTEAFF. In nucleotides, the CDR3 is TGTGCCAGCAGGGGTGACAGGGTCACTGAAGCTTTCTTT. Looking up the rest from reference TRBV5-6 and TRBJ1-1 gives the full variable domain: DAGVTQSPTHLIKTRGQQVTLRCSPKSGHDTVSWYQQALGQGPQFIFQYYEEEERQRGNFPDRFSGHQFPNYSSELNVNALLLGDSALYLCASRGDRVTEAFFGQGTRLTVV.

This chain links TRBV24-1 with TRBJ2-3; the D gene is possibly TRBD1 (7 bases). The CDR3 runs to 17 residues. The germline V gene has CDR1 KGHDR and CDR2 SFDVKD. V was trimmed by 11 bases and J by 1 base, leaving 24 bases between them. This chain's CDR3 is CASRQGSAGTRTDTQYF. CDR3 nucleotides: TGTGCCAGTCGACAGGGTTCGGCGGGGACTCGCACAGATACGCAGTATTTT.

This clonotype was detected a few times. This chain's CDR3 is CASSIDYNNEQFF. DNA of the CDR3: TGTGCCAGCAGCATCGACTACAACAATGAGCAGTTCTTC. The chain is built from TRBV7-3 and TRBJ2-1; D is perhaps TRBD2 (5 bases). This CDR3 region has 13 residues. The V and J ends lost 5 bases and 5 bases respectively, with 10 bases between them. Germline V gene sequence: CDR1 SGHTA, CDR2 FQGTGA.

This clonotype has a handful of counts. The rearrangement uses TRBV12-3 or TRBV12-4 and TRBJ1-4, with 7 nucleotides matching TRBD1. J was trimmed by 1 base and V by 1 base; bases with no gene match: 3. The CDR3 has 16 amino acids. CDR3 DNA sequence: TGTGCCAGCAGTTTAGTTCAGGGGGGAACTAATGAAAAACTGTTTTTT. Translation: CASSLVQGGTNEKLFF.

The chain links TRBV7-9 to TRBJ1-1, with unresolved D. The V gene's germline CDR1 is SEHNR and CDR2 FQNEAQ (reference sequence). V lost 6 bases and J 6 bases, leaving 14 bases between the germline ends. This CDR3 is 13 amino acids long. CDR3: CASRPMGTAEAFF. CDR3 coding DNA: TGTGCCAGCAGACCGATGGGTACTGCTGAAGCTTTCTTT.

This clonotype was detected once. The genes are TRBV6-6 and TRBJ1-3, with a weak D call TRBD1 (5 bases). V dropped 0 bases and J dropped 1 base, with 10 bases sitting between them. In germline, CDR1 is MNHNY, CDR2 SVGAGI (reference sequence). The CDR3 length is 16 residues. CDR3 nucleotide sequence: TGTGCCAGCAGTTACTCCTCCAGGGAATCTGGAAACACCATATATTTT. Its protein is CASSYSSRESGNTIYF.

This clonotype appeared many times. The chain is built from TRBV7-6 and TRBJ2-5; D unresolved. The germline V gene has CDR1 SGHVS and CDR2 FNYEAQ. V gave up 3 bases and J gave up 0 bases, with 11 bases separating them. This CDR3 region has 15 residues. CDR3 protein: CASSLDAGYQETQYF. CDR3 nucleotides: TGTGCCAGCAGCTTGGACGCCGGGTACCAAGAGACCCAGTACTTC.

This clonotype was seen only a few times. The chain couples TRBV12-3 or TRBV12-4 to TRBJ1-1; D not resolved. The V end lost 3 bases, the J end lost 4 bases, and 6 bases lay between the germline ends. The CDR3 runs to 12 residues. This CDR3 is CASSFSGTEAFF. The CDR3 DNA reads TGTGCCAGCAGTTTTAGTGGCACTGAAGCTTTCTTT.

The chain has TRBV6-6 and TRBJ2-1, with 7 bases lining up with TRBD2. V dropped 8 bases and J dropped 4; count of bases not matched to a gene: 11. Germline assignment: CDR1 MNHNY and CDR2 SVGAGI (reference sequence). The CDR3 spans 15 residues. The CDR3 DNA reads as TGTGCCAGCCTGGGGGTCGGGGGGTATTACAATGAGCAGTTCTTC. Translation: CASLGVGGYYNEQFF.

The sample holds many counts of this clonotype. The chain employs TRBV7-9 and TRBJ2-3; 8 bases match TRBD2. J was trimmed by 1 base and V by 5 bases; bases with no gene match: 8. The CDR3 spans 16 residues. CDR1 is SEHNR and CDR2 is FQNEAQ in the germline V gene (reference sequence). This CDR3 reads CASSPRGRGGTDTQYF. The CDR3 DNA follows: TGTGCCAGCAGCCCCCGAGGGCGGGGGGGCACAGATACGCAGTATTTT.

This rearrangement joins TRBV3-1 to TRBJ1-2; 9 bases map to TRBD1. From germline, CDR1 is LGHDT and CDR2 YNNKEL (reference sequence). Trimming at V came to 4 bases and at J to 8 bases, leaving 14 bases not matched to a gene. CDR3 size: 16 residues. CDR3 in DNA: TGTGCCAGCAGCCTTAGTACCGCACAGGGGGCCAGAGGCTACACCTTC. Its translation: CASSLSTAQGARGYTF.

The sample holds many counts of this clonotype. This chain links TRBV4-3 with TRBJ2-6; perhaps TRBD1 as D (6 bases). Germline V gene data show CDR1 as LGHNA and CDR2 as YSLEER. The V end lost 2 bases, the J end lost 1 base, and 15 bases lay between the germline ends. There are 18 residues in the CDR3. CDR3 DNA sequence: TGCGCCAGCAGCCAATCGGATAGAGGGACATCTGGGGCCAACGTCCTGACTTTC. Its translation: CASSQSDRGTSGANVLTF.

The chain uses TRBV2 and TRBJ2-5, with 10 bases matching TRBD2. The J segment lost 7 bases and the V segment lost 1 base, leaving 12 bases of the junction unmatched. This CDR3 has 17 residues. CDR1 SNHLY and CDR2 FYNNEI come from the germline V gene. CDR3 bases: TGTGCCAGCAGTGAAGGTCCTAGCGGGGGCCCTCAGTGGACCCAGTACTTC. Translation gives CASSEGPSGGPQWTQYF.

The rearrangement links TRBV20-1 to TRBJ2-1; D might be TRBD2 (7 bases). This CDR3 has 18 amino acids. CDR1 is DFQATT and CDR2 is SNEGSKA in the germline V gene (reference sequence). Trimming pared 0 bases from V and 9 bases from J, leaving 27 bases between. DNA for the CDR3: TGCAGTGCTAGAGACGCCCGAAGGGGGGGGGCGACTGAGGGTGAGCAGTTCTTC. Translation gives CSARDARRGGATEGEQFF.

This chain connects TRBV6-2 or TRBV6-3 to TRBJ2-3, with 9 nucleotides matching TRBD2. CDR3 length: 15 amino acids. The ends lost 2 bases at V and 4 bases at J; junction bases unmatched: 4. CDR1 is MNHEY and CDR2 is SVGEGT in the germline V gene. CDR3 residues: CASSYNAGGPDTQYF. The DNA for the CDR3 is TGTGCCAGCAGTTACAATGCGGGGGGGCCAGATACGCAGTATTTT.

This clonotype was seen ten or more times. V usage is TRBV9 and J usage is TRBJ2-3, with 8 bases matching TRBD1. V shed 2 bases, J shed 7 bases, and the junction held 12 bases outside the gene matches. The CDR3 loop spans 16 amino acids. CDR1 and CDR2 (germline): SGDLS, YYNGEE. This CDR3 reads CASSVDQGASGYTQYF. The CDR3, as DNA: TGTGCCAGCAGCGTGGATCAGGGGGCCTCTGGGTATACGCAGTATTTT.

This clonotype was detected ten times or more. The rearrangement links TRBV4-2 to TRBJ2-7, with D perhaps assigned TRBD1 or TRBD2 (6 bases each). Germline CDR1 LGHNA, CDR2 YNFKEQ. The germline V and J ends were trimmed by 1 base and 1 base, with 11 bases remaining between them. The CDR3 is made up of 15 amino acids. The CDR3 bases are TGTGCCAGCAGCCAAGTTTGGGGGGCATCCTACGAGCAGTACTTC. Residues: CASSQVWGASYEQYF.

The chain recombines TRBV3-1 with TRBJ1-5, with 9 positions matching TRBD1. The CDR3 has 14 residues. The V gene's germline CDR1 is LGHDT and CDR2 YNNKEL (reference sequence). V shed 3 bases, J shed 5 bases, and the junction held 2 bases outside the gene matches. CDR3 sequence reads: CASSHRTGDQPQHF. CDR3 in DNA: TGTGCCAGCAGCCATAGGACAGGGGATCAGCCCCAGCATTTT.